The 30 T cell receptor beta chains below were found in one sample sequenced in a study of shared clonotypes between healthy human individuals. Only in-frame clones appear in the TCRdb table, and some are missing; sequencing was by immunoSEQ multiplex PCR. This sample has roughly 2.5 million clones, with around nine tenths found just once. The specimen was naive CD4+ T cells sorted from blood. Subset denoted: CD45RA+ positively selected. These receptors were collected from a man aged 18-30 years in good health.

A single count supports this clone. The chain is built from TRBV9 and TRBJ2-1; D remains ambiguous. The CDR3 sequence is 16 residues long. V was shortened by 4 bases and J by 4 bases, with 18 bases between the two germline ends. Germline assignment: CDR1 SGDLS and CDR2 YYNGEE. The DNA of the CDR3 is TGTGCCAGCAGCACGACTCCGAGCCTCAGGTACAATGAGCAGTTCTTC. Its translation: CASSTTPSLRYNEQFF.

This clone was picked up a small number of times. The chain links TRBV18 to TRBJ1-5; D is possibly TRBD1 (6 bases). V lost 8 bases to trimming and J lost 5 bases, with 13 bases between them. The CDR3 sequence is 13 residues long. Per the germline V gene, CDR1 is KGHSH and CDR2 is LQKENI. CDR3 sequence (DNA): TGTGCCAGCGGACAGTCAGGTGATCAGCCCCAGCATTTT. It codes for CASGQSGDQPQHF.

As regards this clone: The sample holds other DNA sequences that translate to the same CDR3. The chain links TRBV27 to TRBJ1-1; D unresolved. From germline, CDR1 is MNHEY and CDR2 SMNVEV (reference sequence). V gave up 5 bases and J gave up 1 base, with 11 bases separating them. The CDR3 extends over 14 amino acids. This CDR3 reads CASSPERGNTEAFF. CDR3 sequence (DNA): TGTGCCAGCAGTCCCGAGCGGGGGAACACTGAAGCTTTCTTT.

The chain uses TRBV10-3 and TRBJ2-5; D ambiguous. Germline V CDR1 and CDR2: ENHRY, SYGVKD. With 3 bases removed from V and 5 bases from J, the gap between germline ends came to 13 bases. The CDR3 is 14 amino acids. The CDR3 DNA is TGTGCCATCAGTGAAGCCACGGAGCCGGAGACCCAGTACTTC. Residues: CAISEATEPETQYF.

The chain links TRBV2 to TRBJ2-6, with unresolved D. Trimming removed 7 bases from V and 4 bases from J, with 11 bases in between. The CDR3 totals 14 residues. The germline CDR1 and CDR2 sequences are SNHLY and FYNNEI. The CDR3 spells CASKTRPGANVLTF. The CDR3 DNA reads as TGTGCCAGCAAAACGCGGCCCGGGGCCAACGTCCTGACTTTC.

The rearrangement links TRBV11-2 to TRBJ2-3; 7 bases fit TRBD2. Germline trimming cut 7 bases from V and 1 base from J; bases unmatched to any gene: 14. Germline V lookup: CDR1 SGHAT, CDR2 FQNNGV. The CDR3 has 17 amino acids. CDR3 nucleotide sequence: TGTGCCAGCATGCCTGACGTGGGAGGGCCGGGCACAGATACGCAGTATTTT. Protein: CASMPDVGGPGTDTQYF.

V is TRBV7-9 and J is TRBJ2-1, with D unclear. Per germline, CDR1 SEHNR and CDR2 FQNEAQ (reference sequence). The CDR3 runs 12 residues. The V and J ends lost 5 bases and 5 bases respectively, with 7 bases between them. CDR3: CASSPANNEQFF. CDR3 coding DNA: TGTGCCAGCAGCCCAGCCAACAATGAGCAGTTCTTC.

The chain joins TRBV19 to TRBJ2-7; the D gene is possibly TRBD2 (6 bases). In germline, CDR1 is LNHDA, CDR2 SQIVND (reference sequence). Trimming shortened V by 5 bases and J by 4 bases, and 15 bases separated the two germline ends. The CDR3 consists of 14 residues. CDR3 sequence reads: CASSSPGELYEQYF. The CDR3 coding sequence is TGTGCCAGTAGTTCCCCGGGAGAACTTTACGAGCAGTACTTC.

The V and J genes are TRBV2 and TRBJ1-5; 8 nucleotides agree with TRBD1. The CDR3 spans 19 residues. The germline CDR1 and CDR2 sequences are SNHLY and FYNNEI. V gave up 2 bases and J gave up 5 bases; unmatched junction bases: 17. The CDR3 nucleotides read TGTGCCAGCAGTGAATTCCAGACAGGGGAAGGGGCTCGGGATCAGCCCCAGCATTTT. Translated: CASSEFQTGEGARDQPQHF.

With regard to this clone: This specimen includes other DNA sequences encoding the same CDR3. This rearrangement joins TRBV18 to TRBJ1-1, with D unclear. Germline values: CDR1 KGHSH, CDR2 LQKENI. The ends were cut back, 6 bases at V and 4 bases at J, with 12 bases in the middle. CDR3 size: 13 residues. The CDR3 DNA reads as TGTGCCAGCTCTCCGTCATTGAGCACTGAAGCTTTCTTT. Protein product: CASSPSLSTEAFF.

The V gene is TRBV19, the J gene TRBJ2-7; perhaps TRBD1 as D (5 bases). This CDR3 is 13 amino acids long. From germline, CDR1 is LNHDA and CDR2 SQIVND (reference sequence). V was trimmed by 5 bases and J by 3 bases, leaving 11 bases between them. Written as DNA, the CDR3 is TGTGCCAGTAGTGTCGACAGAGACTACGAGCAGTACTTC. It yields the protein CASSVDRDYEQYF.

The V and J genes are TRBV6-1 and TRBJ2-7; either TRBD1 or TRBD2 may fit D (5 bases each). This CDR3 contains 13 residues. The germline CDR1 and CDR2 sequences are MNHNS and SASEGT. Between the trimmed V and J ends, which lost 5 bases and 2 bases, there was a span of 10 bases. The chain's CDR3 is CASSIRDAYEQYF. Written as DNA, the CDR3 is TGTGCCAGCAGTATCCGGGACGCCTACGAGCAGTACTTC.

The J gene is TRBJ1-2, the V gene TRBV19; unclear D gene. Trimming left V 3 bases short and J 6 bases short, with 11 bases between. Germline CDR1 is LNHDA and CDR2 is SQIVND (reference sequence). The CDR3 spans 13 residues. CDR3 in DNA: TGTGCCAGTAGTATCTCCGACACACATGGCTACACCTTC. It translates to CASSISDTHGYTF.

V gene TRBV18 combines with J gene TRBJ2-5, with 8 bases that match TRBD1. Germline-derived CDR1 and CDR2 are KGHSH and LQKENI. After removal of 2 bases from V and 5 bases from J, the junction contained 4 bases not matched to a gene. The CDR3 length is 14 residues. The CDR3 region is CASSPSDRVETQYF. DNA for the CDR3: TGTGCCAGCTCACCATCGGACAGGGTTGAGACCCAGTACTTC.

About this clone: The same CDR3 also results from other DNA sequences found in this sample. V usage is TRBV11-2 and J usage is TRBJ2-7, with TRBD2 identical over 9 bases. The CDR3 loop spans 14 amino acids. V dropped 1 base and J dropped 3; count of bases not matched to a gene: 1. Germline V gene lookup returns CDR1 SGHAT and CDR2 FQNNGV. The CDR3 reads CASSLGLAVYEQYF. DNA of the CDR3: TGTGCCAGCAGCTTAGGACTAGCGGTCTACGAGCAGTACTTC.

The V gene is TRBV7-8, the J gene TRBJ2-2; D possibly corresponds to TRBD1 (6 bases). Trimming took 1 base from V and 5 from J, leaving 8 bases between them. Per germline, CDR1 SGHVS and CDR2 FQNEAQ. The CDR3 sequence is 14 residues long. The CDR3 nucleotides are TGTGCCAGCAGCTTAGGACAGGCTACCGGGGAGCTGTTTTTT. This translates into CASSLGQATGELFF.

V is TRBV7-2 and J is TRBJ1-2; weak D call: TRBD1 (6 bases). The CDR3 consists of 13 residues. V was trimmed by 2 bases and J by 7 bases, leaving 11 bases between them. Germline CDR1 and CDR2: SGHTA and FQGNSA. The CDR3 protein is CASSLRGILGYTF. Written as DNA, the CDR3 is TGTGCCAGCAGCTTAAGGGGGATTCTTGGCTACACCTTC.

The chain combines TRBV29-1 with TRBJ2-7, with 10 positions matching TRBD1. CDR3 length: 15 residues. The ends lost 3 bases at V and 7 bases at J; junction bases unmatched: 12. Germline V gene sequence: CDR1 SQVTM, CDR2 ANQGSEA. The CDR3 loop is CSVEGSGQGIGEQYF. CDR3 bases: TGCAGCGTTGAGGGATCGGGACAGGGGATCGGGGAGCAGTACTTC.

This clone appeared once. This sequence joins TRBV10-3 and TRBJ2-5, with 8 bases identical to TRBD2. The germline CDR1 and CDR2 sequences are ENHRY and SYGVKD. V dropped 4 bases and J dropped 4; count of bases not matched to a gene: 5. The CDR3 consists of 14 residues. CDR3 DNA sequence: TGTGCCATCAGTGGGGGACTAGGAGCAGAGACCCAGTACTTC. Amino acid sequence: CAISGGLGAETQYF.

The gene calls are TRBV2 and TRBJ1-2; D is perhaps TRBD1 (6 bases). The V gene lost 8 bases and the J gene lost 5 bases, with 15 bases spanning the gap. This CDR3 has 13 residues. Looked up from germline, CDR1 is SNHLY and CDR2 is FYNNEI. The CDR3 sequence: CASYGQSVYGYTF. The CDR3 bases are TGTGCCAGCTACGGACAGTCGGTTTATGGCTACACCTTC.

The chain recombines TRBV30 with TRBJ2-6; D may match TRBD1 or TRBD2 (5 bases each). The germline CDR1 and CDR2 sequences are GTSNPN and SVGIG (reference sequence). V dropped 5 bases and J dropped 0 bases, with 23 bases sitting between them. This CDR3 region has 19 residues. The CDR3 nucleotides are TGTGCCTGGGGGGGACCCCAGGGAGACAAGGACTCTGGGGCCAACGTCCTGACTTTC. It translates to CAWGGPQGDKDSGANVLTF. Full variable domain (remainder filled in from reference TRBV30 and TRBJ2-6): SQTIHQWPATLVQPVGSPLSLECTVEGTSNPNLYWYRQAAGRGLQLLFYSVGIGQISSEVPQNLSASRPQDRQFILSSKKLLLSDSGFYLCAWGGPQGDKDSGANVLTFGAGSRLTVL.

This clone was counted once. This chain uses TRBV6-5 with TRBJ1-5, with 8 nucleotides matching TRBD1. The CDR3 contains 14 residues. CDR1 is MNHEY and CDR2 is SVGAGI in the germline V gene. V lost 6 bases, J lost 7 bases, and 8 bases stayed unmatched. The CDR3 coding sequence is TGTGCCAGCAGACAGGGGGGGGCGGGGCAGCCCCAGCATTTT. Its protein is CASRQGGAGQPQHF.

This clone was observed a few times. The CDR3 sequence: CASNVGGMDQPQHF. The CDR3 DNA reads TGTGCCAGCAACGTAGGGGGCATGGATCAGCCCCAGCATTTT. V is TRBV28 and J is TRBJ1-5; 7 bases agree with TRBD1. The CDR3 loop spans 14 amino acids. V was pared by 7 bases and J by 5 bases, with 8 bases of the junction left unmatched. The germline V gene has CDR1 MDHEN and CDR2 SYDVKM.

This chain links TRBV5-1 with TRBJ1-1, with D possibly being TRBD1 (5 bases). This CDR3 has 15 residues. Germline V gene lookup returns CDR1 SGHRS and CDR2 YFSETQ. V was shortened by 0 bases and J by 4 bases, with 13 bases between the two germline ends. The CDR3 here is CASSLAIMGGTEAFF. The CDR3 DNA reads as TGCGCCAGCAGCTTGGCCATAATGGGGGGCACTGAAGCTTTCTTT.

This clone was observed a few times. The V gene is TRBV18, the J gene TRBJ1-6; no firm D call. The CDR3 covers 17 residues. The V end lost 3 bases, the J end lost 10 bases, and 22 bases lay between the germline ends. Germline assignment: CDR1 KGHSH and CDR2 LQKENI. CDR3 residues: CASSPLADSVSYSPLHF. The DNA for the CDR3 is TGTGCCAGCTCACCCTTGGCTGACTCGGTTAGTTACTCACCCCTCCACTTT.

The rearrangement joins TRBV30 to TRBJ1-1; perhaps TRBD1 as D (5 bases). With 5 bases removed from V and 0 bases from J, the gap between germline ends came to 10 bases. Germline CDR1 is GTSNPN and CDR2 is SVGIG (reference sequence). The CDR3 consists of 13 residues. The CDR3, as DNA: TGTGCCTGGGGGGGAATAATGAACACTGAAGCTTTCTTT. This encodes CAWGGIMNTEAFF.

The V gene is TRBV9, the J gene TRBJ1-1; D remains unclear. Germline V gene lookup returns CDR1 SGDLS and CDR2 YYNGEE. The CDR3 contains 13 residues. With 3 bases removed from V and 7 bases from J, the gap between germline ends came to 13 bases. CDR3 bases: TGTGCCAGCAGCGCTGGAGGGCCGATTGAAGCTTTCTTT. Translated, it gives CASSAGGPIEAFF.

V usage is TRBV29-1 and J usage is TRBJ2-5, with 7 nucleotides matching TRBD1. Losses at the gene ends were 6 bases for V and 2 bases for J; bases not matched to a gene: 6. CDR1 and CDR2 (germline): SQVTM, ANQGSEA. CDR3 length: 13 amino acids. CDR3 region: CSVKRGRQETQYF. CDR3 DNA sequence: TGCAGCGTCAAAAGGGGGCGGCAAGAGACCCAGTACTTC.

The chain is built from TRBV15 and TRBJ1-2; 12 positions agree with TRBD1. V lost 4 bases and J lost 2; bases outside the gene matches: 11. CDR1 and CDR2 from the germline V gene are LNHNV and YYDKDF (reference sequence). CDR3 length: 18 residues. CDR3 nucleotide sequence: TGTGCCACCAGCAAGGGGTTGGCCGGGACAGGGGGCAACTATGGCTACACCTTC. Encoded protein: CATSKGLAGTGGNYGYTF.

The chain employs TRBV19 and TRBJ2-1; 12 positions match TRBD2. V shed 3 bases and J 0 bases; nucleotides not matched to a gene: 21. The CDR3 extends over 23 amino acids. The germline CDR1 and CDR2 sequences are LNHDA and SQIVND (reference sequence). DNA of the CDR3: TGTGCCAGTAGTATTAAGGGTCCTAGCGGGAGGGAGATATATTTTAGCTCCTACAATGAGCAGTTCTTC. This sequence encodes CASSIKGPSGREIYFSSYNEQFF.